The entry below describes one TCR beta chain. The antigen is unknown. This record comes from a study of cytomegalovirus exposure and HLA in healthy donors. Background on the study: The 100 to 150 validation repertoires matched the 666 first-cohort repertoires in platform, a later analysis reported.

Unmatched junction bases numbered 3, after V lost 0 bases and J lost 2 bases. CDR1 is MGHRA, CDR2 YSYEKL, per germline. This CDR3 has 15 residues. Study-wide findings and caveats: Confirmation was obtained in vitro that a few CMV-associated chains are specific for CMV antigens.

The repertoire was sequenced with immunoSEQ multiplex PCR; TCRdb's copy has only in-frame clones and lacks some. The sample lists 70,000 to 95,000 clones; 93% were seen once. It was the roughly 110-subject validation cohort, separate from the approximately 700-subject first cohort, to which the donors belonged. Specimen: PBMCs. The rearrangement links TRBV4-1 to TRBJ2-7; TRBD2 agrees at 8 bases. This clonotype originated in a woman aged 25 to 39 in good health and CMV-seronegative. This chain's CDR3 is CASSQELAVPYEQYF. The DNA of the CDR3 is TGCGCCAGCAGCCAAGAACTAGCGGTTCCCTACGAGCAGTACTTC.